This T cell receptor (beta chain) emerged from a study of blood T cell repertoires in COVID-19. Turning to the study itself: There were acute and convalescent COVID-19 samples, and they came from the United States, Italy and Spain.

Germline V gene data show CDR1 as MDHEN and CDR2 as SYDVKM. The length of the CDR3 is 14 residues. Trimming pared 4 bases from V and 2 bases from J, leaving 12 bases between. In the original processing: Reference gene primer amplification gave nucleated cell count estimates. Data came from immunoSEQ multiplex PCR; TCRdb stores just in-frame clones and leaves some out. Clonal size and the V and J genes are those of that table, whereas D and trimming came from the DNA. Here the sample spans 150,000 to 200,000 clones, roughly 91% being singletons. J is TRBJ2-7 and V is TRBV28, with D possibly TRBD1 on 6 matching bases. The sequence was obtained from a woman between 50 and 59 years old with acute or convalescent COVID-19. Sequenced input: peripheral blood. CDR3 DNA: TGTGCCAGCAGTTCCGGACAGCCCCCCTACGAGCAGTACTTC. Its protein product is CASSSGQPPYEQYF.